The T cell receptor (beta chain) under discussion was sequenced for a study of Ad26.COV2.S vaccination and SARS-CoV-2 variants. Study-wide results and caveats: After vaccination, substantial breadth of spike-specific CD8+ and CD4+ responses was reported. Analytic work on TCR breadth and depth might have understated the full extent of total T cell responses.

TCRdb's table, derived via immunoSEQ multiplex PCR, lists solely in-frame clones and lacks some. The sample yields over 110,000 clones, more than 80% seen once. The CDR3 loop spans 12 amino acids. CDR1 MNHEY and CDR2 SMNVEV come from the germline V gene (reference sequence). The V end was cut by 7 bases, the J end by 7 bases, with 10 bases between. Concerning this clone: Its specificity is unknown.

Sequencing used peripheral blood, obtained after recovery from COVID-19. This clonotype was sampled from a human donor who had recovered from COVID-19. The V gene is TRBV27, the J gene TRBJ1-4; D call uncertain. This CDR3 is CASTAFGEKLFF. Written as DNA, the CDR3 is TGTGCCAGCACGGCGTTTGGTGAAAAACTGTTTTTT.